This TCR beta chain was captured by sequencing in a study of CD8+ T cells in alopecia areata. Whole-study findings and limits: Many expanded lesional clones remained in scalp and blood on tofacitinib. Among the top 100, expanded CD8+ clones were significantly decreased by tofacitinib, as was scalp clonality.

The treatment is: oral pan-JAK inhibitor, 5-10 mg twice daily. It was from alopecia areata patients that lesional scalp punch biopsies and peripheral blood were collected. PBMCs provided sorted CD4+ and CD8+ T cells. With respect to this clone: What it recognizes is unknown.

RNA was isolated and reverse transcribed to cDNA, the sequencing template. Generated by immunoSEQ multiplex PCR, the TCRdb table keeps only in-frame clones and is missing some. The sample holds about 220,000 clones; less than 75% are singletons and the top ten take roughly 1.5%. The CDR3 extends over 15 amino acids. V dropped 5 bases and J dropped 1 base, with 15 bases sitting between them. Per germline, CDR1 MNHNY and CDR2 SVGAGI (reference sequence). Sequencing was performed on CD4+ T cells sorted from blood, taken at week 4, from a patient treated with tofacitinib. This receptor was taken from a human donor with alopecia areata. The chain uses TRBV6-6 and TRBJ2-7; D may be TRBD1 (6 bases). The CDR3 coding sequence is TGTGCCAGCAGTCCCGAGCCAGGGGTTTCCTACGAGCAGTACTTC. It specifies CASSPEPGVSYEQYF.